The sequence of this T cell receptor (beta chain) was determined in a study of cytomegalovirus exposure and HLA in healthy donors. Profiled with immunoSEQ multiplex PCR; TCRdb holds only in-frame clones, not every one. The table lists 150,000 to 200,000 clones, less than 95% of them singletons, with more than 2.5% in the top ten. CDR1 is MNHEY, CDR2 SMNVEV, per germline (reference sequence). The CDR3 is 15 amino acids. Trimming took 6 bases from V and 3 from J; bases not matched to a gene: 10. The donors were in the approximately 120-subject validation cohort; that cohort was separate from the approximately 700-subject first cohort.

This TCR came from a woman between 18 and 29 years old in good health and CMV-seropositive. The chain employs TRBV27 and TRBJ2-7, with 8 bases matching TRBD1. The source material was PBMCs. This CDR3 reads CASSSDRGPLYEQYF. The CDR3 DNA reads TGTGCCAGCAGCTCCGACAGGGGACCGCTCTACGAGCAGTACTTC.